Presented here are 14 T cell receptor beta chains from one specimen sequenced in a study of blood T cells in healthy people across ages. Combining a sample-barcoded 5' primer with a J-beta primer mix, a second PCR ran for 7 to 11 cycles. TCRdb redid the calling of the 5' RACE reads with MiXCR, one entry per CDR3 protein. The table lists approximately 700,000 distinct CDR3 sequences, less than 40% of them singletons. The sample consisted of blood. The receptors shown here come from a woman aged 80 or older in good health.

Details on this clonotype: Just one base apart from a much larger clone, this may be a read error. The CDR3 here is CASNTRPTDEQFF. Here the CDR3 DNA reads TGTGCCAGCAATACTCGGCCCACAGATGAGCAGTTCTTC. The chain recombines TRBV6-2 or TRBV6-3 with TRBJ2-1; D uncertain. In germline, CDR1 is MNHEY, CDR2 SVGEGT. The V gene lost 7 bases and the J gene lost 8 bases, with 15 bases spanning the gap. The CDR3 length is 13 residues.

With regard to this clonotype: This may stem from a read error, because a much larger clone lies one nucleotide away. This chain joins TRBV20-1 and TRBJ2-5; D is tentatively TRBD1 or TRBD2 (5 bases each). Trimming stripped 8 bases from V and 7 bases from J, with 17 bases between. Germline CDR1 and CDR2: DFQATT and SNEGSKA (reference sequence). The CDR3 sequence is 12 residues long. CDR3 protein: CSFKEGSVTQYF. CDR3 nucleotides: TGCAGTTTCAAAGAGGGGTCGGTGACCCAGTACTTC.

Concerning this clonotype: Compared with germline, one end of the junction differs, possibly owing to a read error. The chain joins TRBV5-1 to TRBJ1-2; no clear D gene. In germline, CDR1 is SGHRS, CDR2 YFSETQ. The CDR3 extends over 13 amino acids. CDR3 DNA: TGCGCCGGCAGCGGAGAGGGCAACTATGGCTACACCTTC. Encoded protein: CAGSGEGNYGYTF.

This clonotype came up a few times. A much larger clone lies a single base off, so this may be a read error. The V call is TRBV3-1, the J call TRBJ1-2; D not resolved. V lost 4 bases and J 8 bases, leaving 14 bases between the germline ends. Looked up from germline, CDR1 is LGHDT and CDR2 is YNNKEL (reference sequence). The CDR3 runs 13 residues. CDR3 DNA: TGTGCCAGCAGCCGAGATTACGGGGAAGGCTACACCTTC. Translated: CASSRDYGEGYTF.

In regard to this clonotype: A read error may be the cause here, since a much bigger clone is one base away. The chain couples TRBV3-1 to TRBJ1-2; D unresolved. The CDR3 has 13 residues. In germline, CDR1 is LGHDT, CDR2 YNNKEL (reference sequence). The CDR3 here is CVSSQERRVGYTF. The CDR3 bases are TGTGTCAGCAGCCAAGAACGCCGGGTAGGCTACACCTTC.

The chain combines TRBV7-3 with TRBJ2-2, with a tentative D call TRBD2 (6 bases). This CDR3 comprises 16 residues. Germline CDR1 is SGHTA and CDR2 is FQGTGA. Trimming took 4 bases from V and 5 from J, leaving 17 bases between them. Here the CDR3 reads CASSSSTRSATGELFF. The CDR3 DNA is TGTGCCAGCAGCTCCTCGACTAGAAGCGCAACCGGGGAGCTGTTTTTT. Looking up the rest from reference TRBV7-3 and TRBJ2-2 gives the full variable domain: GAGVSQTPSNKVTEKGKYVELRCDPISGHTALYWYRQSLGQGPEFLIYFQGTGAADDSGLPNDRFFAVRPEGSVSTLKIQRTERGDSAVYLCASSSSTRSATGELFFGEGSRLTVL.

Turning to this clonotype: Since a much larger clone is just one base distant, this may be a read error. The chain recombines TRBV6-1 with TRBJ1-5; 9 nucleotides line up with TRBD1. Looked up from germline, CDR1 is MNHNS and CDR2 is SASEGT. This CDR3 comprises 16 residues. The CDR3 nucleotides read TGTGCCAGCAGTGGATCCGGGACAGGGAGGAGTCAGCTCCAGCATTTT. This gives the protein CASSGSGTGRSQLQHF.

This clonotype showed up many times. The gene calls are TRBV20-1 and TRBJ2-7; D possibly uses TRBD1 or TRBD2 (5 bases each). This CDR3 spans 17 amino acids. Trimming took off 2 bases at V and 3 bases at J, with 23 bases between the two ends. The V gene's germline CDR1 is DFQATT and CDR2 SNEGSKA (reference sequence). In nucleotides, the CDR3 is TGCAGTGCTAGACCCGGAAGAGGGACCCCGAGGGGCTACGAGCAGTACTTC. It encodes CSARPGRGTPRGYEQYF.

The sample holds many counts of this clonotype. This sequence joins TRBV6-5 and TRBJ2-3; 14 bases fit TRBD2. Per the germline V gene, CDR1 is MNHEY and CDR2 is SVGAGI. This CDR3 comprises 16 residues. J lost 3 bases, V lost 6 bases, and 5 bases had no gene match. The CDR3, as DNA: TGTGCCAGCAGAGGGACTAGCGGGGGAAAGACAGATACGCAGTATTTT. Protein: CASRGTSGGKTDTQYF.

The table lists this clonotype with a few counts. The rearrangement links TRBV28 to TRBJ1-2, with 9 bases that match TRBD1. V trimming: 4 bases; J trimming: 4 bases; junction bases outside the gene matches: 7. Germline loops: CDR1 MDHEN, CDR2 SYDVKM. This CDR3 contains 15 residues. The CDR3 here is CASSSGTGYTYGYTF. The CDR3 DNA reads TGTGCCAGCAGTTCCGGGACAGGGTACACCTATGGCTACACCTTC.

This clonotype was recorded many times. A clone one base away is much larger, so this may be a read error. CDR3 residues: CASRCPGTRDGYTF. In nucleotides, the CDR3 is TGTGCCAGCAGGTGCCCAGGGACACGGGATGGCTACACCTTC. The chain is built from TRBV6-1 and TRBJ1-2, with a tentative D call TRBD1 (6 bases). The germline V gene encodes CDR1 MNHNS and CDR2 SASEGT. The CDR3 covers 14 residues. Trimming took off 6 bases at V and 6 bases at J, with 17 bases between the two ends.

This clonotype was detected ten times or more. The chain recombines TRBV4-3 with TRBJ2-3; D possibly corresponds to TRBD1 (6 bases). V lost 3 bases, J lost 0 bases, and 19 bases lay in between. The CDR3 loop spans 18 amino acids. Germline V gene data show CDR1 as LGHNA and CDR2 as YSLEER. CDR3 coding DNA: TGCGCCAGCAGCCACCTAGGGGGAACAGGTTTTAGCACAGATACGCAGTATTTT. This gives the protein CASSHLGGTGFSTDTQYF.

About this clonotype: A much bigger clone sits one base away, suggesting this may be a read error. The chain is built from TRBV5-1 and TRBJ2-6; D may be TRBD1 (6 bases). Germline lookup yields CDR1 SGHRS and CDR2 YFSETQ. The CDR3 runs to 14 residues. CDR3 sequence (DNA): TGCGCCAGCAGCGCAGGGGTTGGGGCCAACGTCCGGACTTTC. Amino acids: CASSAGVGANVRTF.

A note on this clonotype: A much larger clone differs from this one at a single base, so this may be a read error. The V and J genes are TRBV3-1 and TRBJ2-5, with 7 bases matching TRBD1. CDR1 is LGHDT, CDR2 YNNKEL, per germline (reference sequence). This CDR3 is built from 15 residues. V dropped 3 bases and J dropped 7; count of bases not matched to a gene: 11. The CDR3 spells CASSQQQGKGGTQYF. In DNA form, the CDR3 reads TGTGCCAGCAGCCAGCAACAGGGGAAAGGAGGGACCCAGTACTTC.